Each of the 12 T cell receptor beta chains below was sequenced from the same sample in a study of blood T cell repertoires in COVID-19. This table comes from immunoSEQ multiplex PCR, and its TCRdb copy is limited to in-frame clones, with some not included. The data hold just under 150,000 clones, with approximately 87% observed a single time. The sequenced material came from peripheral blood. The receptors originated from a man between 45 and 60 years old who had recovered from COVID-19.

The table lists this clone with a few counts. The chain uses TRBV5-4 and TRBJ1-2, with D uncertain. Trimming stripped 4 bases from V and 4 bases from J, with 14 bases between. This CDR3 comprises 14 residues. Germline loops: CDR1 SGHNT, CDR2 YYREEE (reference sequence). This CDR3 is CASSNLTTGYGYTF. In DNA form, the CDR3 reads TGTGCCAGCAGCAACCTAACAACGGGCTATGGCTACACCTTC.

The V and J genes are TRBV5-6 and TRBJ1-6; D unclear. The CDR3 has 16 residues. Germline V CDR1 and CDR2: SGHDT, YYEEEE. V gave up 0 bases and J gave up 0 bases, with 7 bases separating them. The CDR3 region is CASSLGLGSYNSPLHF. CDR3 bases: TGTGCCAGCAGCTTGGGGCTAGGCTCCTATAATTCACCCCTCCACTTT.

This rearrangement joins TRBV9 to TRBJ2-7, with TRBD2 identical over 9 bases. CDR3 length: 13 amino acids. Losses at the gene ends were 7 bases for V and 1 base for J; bases not matched to a gene: 3. Germline CDR1 is SGDLS and CDR2 is YYNGEE. The CDR3 loop is CASASGESYEQYF. The CDR3 bases are TGTGCCAGCGCTAGCGGGGAGTCCTACGAGCAGTACTTC.

This chain uses TRBV7-3 with TRBJ2-5; 9 nucleotides match TRBD2. Germline V lookup: CDR1 SGHTA, CDR2 FQGTGA. CDR3 length: 15 residues. V shed 3 bases and J 1 base; nucleotides not matched to a gene: 3. CDR3: CASSLQAGGQETQYF. Written as DNA, the CDR3 is TGTGCCAGCAGCTTGCAAGCGGGGGGCCAAGAGACCCAGTACTTC.

The V and J genes are TRBV2 and TRBJ2-7, with a weak D call TRBD1 (6 bases). Between the trimmed V and J ends, which lost 5 bases and 2 bases, there was a span of 13 bases. Germline V lookup: CDR1 SNHLY, CDR2 FYNNEI. There are 14 residues in the CDR3. The CDR3 region has the DNA TGTGCCAGCAGTTGGCAGGGGCGCCCCTACGAGCAGTACTTC. It is translated as CASSWQGRPYEQYF.

The J gene is TRBJ2-7, the V gene TRBV12-5, with 8 bases lining up with TRBD1. Germline lookup yields CDR1 LGHNT and CDR2 FRNRAP. This CDR3 contains 15 residues. V dropped 6 bases and J dropped 7; count of bases not matched to a gene: 14. CDR3 residues: CASGPGQGPLWEQYF. In nucleotides, the CDR3 is TGTGCTAGTGGACCCGGACAGGGTCCCCTGTGGGAGCAGTACTTC.

For the CDR3, the DNA is TGCGCCAGCCACTATTCCCCAGGGGATAATTCACCCCTCCACTTT. Amino acid sequence: CASHYSPGDNSPLHF. V and J are TRBV5-1 and TRBJ1-6; tentative D call: TRBD1 (6 bases). Trimming removed 7 bases at V and 5 bases at J, with 16 bases between. Germline loops: CDR1 SGHRS, CDR2 YFSETQ. The CDR3 spans 15 residues.

The rearrangement links TRBV4-1 to TRBJ2-7; no clear D. V was trimmed by 4 bases and J by 0 bases, leaving 10 bases between them. The germline V gene encodes CDR1 MGHRA and CDR2 YSYEKL. The CDR3 totals 14 residues. The CDR3 nucleotides are TGCGCCAGCAGCCGAGTCCCTGTCTCCTACGAGCAGTACTTC. It codes for CASSRVPVSYEQYF.

The J gene is TRBJ1-6, the V gene TRBV6-1; D unresolved. The germline V gene encodes CDR1 MNHNS and CDR2 SASEGT. V lost 1 base and J 9 bases, leaving 10 bases between the germline ends. This CDR3 comprises 14 residues. The CDR3 sequence: CASSEGARFSPLHF. The CDR3 DNA is TGTGCCAGCAGTGAAGGGGCAAGATTTTCACCCCTCCACTTT.

This rearrangement joins TRBV5-1 to TRBJ1-2, with D unresolved. CDR3 length equals 13 residues. Germline assignment: CDR1 SGHRS and CDR2 YFSETQ. Trimming cost V 0 bases and J 4 bases, with 7 bases left between them. CDR3 DNA: TGCGCCAGCAGCTTGGCCGGCGGCTATGGCTACACCTTC. Encoded protein: CASSLAGGYGYTF.

The V and J genes are TRBV6-2 or TRBV6-3 and TRBJ2-3; possibly TRBD2 for D (7 bases). The CDR3 is 16 amino acids. Germline-derived CDR1 and CDR2 are MNHEY and SVGEGT. Trimming pared 1 base from V and 1 base from J, leaving 12 bases between. The CDR3 protein is CASSYLAGAGTDTQYF. In DNA, the CDR3 is TGTGCCAGCAGTTACTTGGCGGGGGCAGGCACAGATACGCAGTATTTT.

V and J are TRBV7-9 and TRBJ1-1; D remains unclear. This CDR3 is 11 amino acids long. With 4 bases removed from V and 6 bases from J, the gap between germline ends came to 6 bases. Germline CDR1 is SEHNR and CDR2 is FQNEAQ (reference sequence). CDR3: CASSSGAEAFF. In DNA form, the CDR3 reads TGTGCCAGCAGCTCCGGGGCTGAAGCTTTCTTT.